The TCR beta chain described here comes from a study of blood T cell repertoires in COVID-19. Study-wide background: Whether acute or convalescent, the COVID-19 samples came from the United States, Italy and Spain. Nucleic acid was either cDNA or gDNA, and it came from T cells, B-cell-depleted T cells, or PBMCs.

The germline gives CDR1 SGHNT, CDR2 YENEEA. The CDR3 contains 15 residues. V dropped 5 bases and J dropped 5; count of bases not matched to a gene: 7. This clone showed up just a few times. The same CDR3 also results from other DNA sequences found in this sample. Authors' processing steps: Nucleated cell number was recorded as an estimate derived from reference gene primer amplification. Clones were sequenced by immunoSEQ multiplex PCR, and TCRdb holds only the in-frame ones, with some missing. That table is the source of V, J and clone size, and D and trimming were worked out from the DNA. This sample has tens of thousands of clones; over 65% occur once, and the top ten carry about 14%.

The chain uses TRBV11-3 and TRBJ2-5; 11 bases map to TRBD1. The origin of this receptor is a woman between 65 and 79 years old with acute or convalescent COVID-19. The sequencing input was peripheral blood. CDR3 protein: CASSRRTGGDETQYF. In DNA form, the CDR3 reads TGTGCCAGCAGCCGACGGACAGGGGGCGACGAGACCCAGTACTTC.